This TCR beta chain was sequenced in a study of follicular helper T cells after annual influenza vaccination. Study at large: For some subjects, blood spans the 2013-2014, 2014-2015 and 2015-2016 annual vaccinations. Study results and caveats: For non-cTfh compartments, undersampling could not be ruled out. Successive annual vaccinations recalled a recurrent oligoclonal ICOS+CD38+ cTfh response with influenza-specific clonotypes.

Method: immunoSEQ multiplex PCR; TCRdb's copy keeps in-frame clones and lacks some. This table holds 10,000 or so clones, over 65% found once. Concerning this clone itself: The target antigen is unknown.

Germline V gives CDR1 SQVTM, CDR2 ANQGSEA. V was shortened by 3 bases and J by 7 bases, with 18 bases between the two germline ends. This CDR3 has 14 amino acids. The sample's time point: 2015-2016 season, 7 days after influenza vaccination. Per time point, roughly 40-100 mL of blood was sampled. The chain couples TRBV29-1 to TRBJ1-2; D might be TRBD1 (5 bases). The sample in question was CXCR5- memory CD4+ T cells sorted from blood, obtained 7 days after influenza vaccination. This clonotype originated in an adult who received the influenza vaccine. The CDR3 bases are TGCAGCGTTGATCTCGTGGGGGAGCTTGGTGGCTACACCTTC. Protein sequence: CSVDLVGELGGYTF.